This T cell receptor (beta chain) emerged from a study of Ad26.COV2.S vaccination and SARS-CoV-2 variants. Here immunoSEQ multiplex PCR was the method, and the copy in TCRdb shows in-frame clones only, minus some. The table has about 680,000 clones, roughly 90% seen once; the top ten hold approximately 1.5%. Trimming shortened V by 3 bases and J by 0 bases, and 9 bases separated the two germline ends. The V gene's germline CDR1 is LNHDA and CDR2 SQIVND (reference sequence). There are 15 residues in the CDR3. Treatment: some 20 received Ad26.COV2.S at low or high dose, single or two shots; five or six received placebo; per-sample allocation not given. After the first vaccine or placebo injection, samples were drawn on day 63.

The chain carries TRBV19 and TRBJ1-5, with TRBD1 as a possible D gene (5 bases). This sequence originates from a person between 18 and 65 years old who received the Ad26.COV2.S COVID-19 vaccine or a placebo. The specimen was peripheral blood, collected in a trial of Ad26.COV2.S vaccine versus placebo. CDR3 DNA: TGTGCCAGTAGTATTTCTGACAGTAGCAATCAGCCCCAGCATTTT. Residues: CASSISDSSNQPQHF.